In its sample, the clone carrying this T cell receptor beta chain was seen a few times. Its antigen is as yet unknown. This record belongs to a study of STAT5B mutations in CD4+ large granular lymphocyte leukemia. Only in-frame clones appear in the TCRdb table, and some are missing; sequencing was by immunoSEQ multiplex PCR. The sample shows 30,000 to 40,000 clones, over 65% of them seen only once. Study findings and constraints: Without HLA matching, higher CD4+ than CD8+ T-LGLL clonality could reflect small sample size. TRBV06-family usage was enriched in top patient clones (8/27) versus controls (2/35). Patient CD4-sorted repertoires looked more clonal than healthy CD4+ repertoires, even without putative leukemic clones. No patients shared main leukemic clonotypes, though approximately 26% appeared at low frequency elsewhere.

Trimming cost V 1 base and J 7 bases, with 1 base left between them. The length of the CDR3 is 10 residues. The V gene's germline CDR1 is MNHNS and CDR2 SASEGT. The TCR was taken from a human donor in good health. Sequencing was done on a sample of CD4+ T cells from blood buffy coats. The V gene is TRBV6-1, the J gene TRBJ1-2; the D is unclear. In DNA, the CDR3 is TGTGCCAGCAGTGAAGTTGGCTACACCTTC. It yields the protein CASSEVGYTF.